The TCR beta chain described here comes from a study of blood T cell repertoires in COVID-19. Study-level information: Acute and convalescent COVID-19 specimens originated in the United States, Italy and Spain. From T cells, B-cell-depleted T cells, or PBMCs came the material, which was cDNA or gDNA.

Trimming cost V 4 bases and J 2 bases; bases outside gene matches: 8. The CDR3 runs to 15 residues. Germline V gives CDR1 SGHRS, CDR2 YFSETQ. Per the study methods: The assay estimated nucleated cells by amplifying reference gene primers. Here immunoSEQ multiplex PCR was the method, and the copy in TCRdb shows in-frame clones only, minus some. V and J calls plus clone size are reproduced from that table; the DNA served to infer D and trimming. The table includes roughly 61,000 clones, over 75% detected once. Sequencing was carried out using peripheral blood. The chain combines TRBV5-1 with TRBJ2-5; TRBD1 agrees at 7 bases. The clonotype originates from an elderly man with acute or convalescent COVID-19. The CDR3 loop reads CASSVSPGQQETQYF. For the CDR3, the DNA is TGCGCCAGCAGCGTTAGCCCGGGACAGCAAGAGACCCAGTACTTC. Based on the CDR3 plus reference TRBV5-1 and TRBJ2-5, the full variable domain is KAGVTQTPRYLIKTRGQQVTLSCSPISGHRSVSWYQQTPGQGLQFLFEYFSETQRNKGNFPGRFSGRQFSNSRSEMNVSTLELGDSALYLCASSVSPGQQETQYFGPGTRLLVL.